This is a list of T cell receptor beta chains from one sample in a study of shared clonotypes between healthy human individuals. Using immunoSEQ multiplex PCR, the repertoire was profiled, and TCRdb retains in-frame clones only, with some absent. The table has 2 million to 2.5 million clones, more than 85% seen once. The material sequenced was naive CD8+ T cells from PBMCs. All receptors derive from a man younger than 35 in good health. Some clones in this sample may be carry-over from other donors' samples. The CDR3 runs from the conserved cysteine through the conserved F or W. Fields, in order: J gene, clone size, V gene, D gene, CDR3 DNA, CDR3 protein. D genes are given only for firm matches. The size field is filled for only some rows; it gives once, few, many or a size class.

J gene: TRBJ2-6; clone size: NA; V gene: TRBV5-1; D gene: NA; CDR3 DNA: TGCGCCAGCAGCTGGGACCTCAGCGGGGCCAACGTCCTGACTTTC; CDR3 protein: CASSWDLSGANVLTF
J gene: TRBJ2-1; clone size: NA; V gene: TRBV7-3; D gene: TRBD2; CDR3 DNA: TGTGCCAGCAGCTCGAGCGGGATGAGCTCCTACAATGAGCAGTTCTTC; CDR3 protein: CASSSSGMSSYNEQFF
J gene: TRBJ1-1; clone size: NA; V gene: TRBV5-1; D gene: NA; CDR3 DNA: TGCGCCAGCAGCTTCACGGGACCCATGAACACTGAAGCTTTCTTT; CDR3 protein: CASSFTGPMNTEAFF
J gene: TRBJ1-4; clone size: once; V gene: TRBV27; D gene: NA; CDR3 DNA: TGTGCCAGCCGGACGGATGCAACTAATGAAAAACTGTTTTTT; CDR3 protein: CASRTDATNEKLFF
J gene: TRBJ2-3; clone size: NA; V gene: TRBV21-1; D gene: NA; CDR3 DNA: TGTGCCAGCAGCAATGGAAGGGCCTCGTATCACACAGATACGCAGTATTTT; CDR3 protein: CASSNGRASYHTDTQYF
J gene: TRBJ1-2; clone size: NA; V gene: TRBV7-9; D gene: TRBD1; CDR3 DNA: TGTGCCAGCAGCTTAGCCGACAGGGGGTATGGCTACACCTTC; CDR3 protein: CASSLADRGYGYTF
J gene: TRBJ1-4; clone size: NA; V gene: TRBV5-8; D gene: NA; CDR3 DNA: TGTGCCAGCAGCTTAGGGACCGGTAATGAAAAACTGTTTTTT; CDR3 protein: CASSLGTGNEKLFF
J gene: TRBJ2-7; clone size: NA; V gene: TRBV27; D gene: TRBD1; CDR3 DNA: TGTGCCAGCAGTGACAGGGGGCCCTGGCGGGAAGGCACCTACGAGCAGTACTTC; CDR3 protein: CASSDRGPWREGTYEQYF
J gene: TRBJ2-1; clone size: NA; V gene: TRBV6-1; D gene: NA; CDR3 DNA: TGTGCCAGCCCATCAAGGCAGGAAGCTAGGAATGAGCAGTTCTTC; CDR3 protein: CASPSRQEARNEQFF
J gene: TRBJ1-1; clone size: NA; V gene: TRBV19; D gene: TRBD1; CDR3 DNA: TGTGCCAGTAGTATCGGCAGGGGGGGCCCTGAAGCTTTCTTT; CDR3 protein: CASSIGRGGPEAFF
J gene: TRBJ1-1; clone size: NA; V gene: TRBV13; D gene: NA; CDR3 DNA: TGTGCCAGCAGCTTAGCCCAGGGCAGGGGTACCTCTGAAGCTTTCTTT; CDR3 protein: CASSLAQGRGTSEAFF
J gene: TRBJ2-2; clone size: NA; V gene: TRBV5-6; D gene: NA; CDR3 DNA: TGTGCCAGCAGCTTGGACGACACCGTCACCGGGGAGCTGTTTTTT; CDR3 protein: CASSLDDTVTGELFF
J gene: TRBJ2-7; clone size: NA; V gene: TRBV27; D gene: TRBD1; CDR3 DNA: TGTGCCAGCAGTCCGGGACAGGGATTCGGTGGGTCCTACGAGCAGTACTTC; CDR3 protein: CASSPGQGFGGSYEQYF
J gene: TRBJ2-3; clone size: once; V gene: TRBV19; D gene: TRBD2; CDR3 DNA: TGTGCCAGTAGTATAAGACTAGCGGGAGCAGATACGCAGTATTTT; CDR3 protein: CASSIRLAGADTQYF
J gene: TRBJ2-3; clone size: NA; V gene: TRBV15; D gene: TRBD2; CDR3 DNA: TGTGCCACCAGCAGACCGCCCCCAGAGACTAGCGGGACGCCCGCAGATACGCAGTATTTT; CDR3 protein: CATSRPPPETSGTPADTQYF
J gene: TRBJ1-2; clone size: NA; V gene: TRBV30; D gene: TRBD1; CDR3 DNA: TGTGCCTGGGCACAGGGGGGCGGCTACACCTTC; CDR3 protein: CAWAQGGGYTF
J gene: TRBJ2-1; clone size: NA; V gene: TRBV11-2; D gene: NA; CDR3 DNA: TGTGCCAGCAGCCCCAGGACAGACTTCTACAATGAGCAGTTCTTC; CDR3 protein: CASSPRTDFYNEQFF
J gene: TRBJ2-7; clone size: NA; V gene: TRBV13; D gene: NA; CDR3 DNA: TGTGCCAGCAGCTTAGGCCGTGGGATAGGCAACGAGCAGTACTTC; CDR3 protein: CASSLGRGIGNEQYF
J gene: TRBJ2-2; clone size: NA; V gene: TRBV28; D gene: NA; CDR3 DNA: TGTGCCAGCAGTTTAAAGAGGGCCGGGGAGCTGTTTTTT; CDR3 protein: CASSLKRAGELFF
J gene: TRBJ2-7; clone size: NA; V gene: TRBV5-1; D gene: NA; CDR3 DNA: TGCGCCAGCAGCCGGACAGTACACGAGCAGTACTTC; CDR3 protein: CASSRTVHEQYF
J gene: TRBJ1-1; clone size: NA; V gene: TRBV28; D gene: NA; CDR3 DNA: TGTGCCAGCAGTCTCCGGGACACTCATGAAGCTTTCTTT; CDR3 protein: CASSLRDTHEAFF
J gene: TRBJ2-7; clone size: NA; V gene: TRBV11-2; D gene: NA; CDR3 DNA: TGTGCCAGCAGCTTACAGACCGGACAGACCTACGAGCAGTACTTC; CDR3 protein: CASSLQTGQTYEQYF
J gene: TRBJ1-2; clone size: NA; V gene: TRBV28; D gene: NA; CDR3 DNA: TGTGCCAGCAGCCCGATTTATTCAAGGGTACCCACCGGGATAAAAGGCTATGGCTACACCTTC; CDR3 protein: CASSPIYSRVPTGIKGYGYTF
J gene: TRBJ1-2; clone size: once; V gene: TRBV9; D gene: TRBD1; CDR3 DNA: TGTGCCAGCAGCGTAGCCGGGACAGGGGCTTATGGCTACACCTTC; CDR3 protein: CASSVAGTGAYGYTF
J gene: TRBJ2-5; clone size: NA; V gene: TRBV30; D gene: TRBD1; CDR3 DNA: TGTGCCTGGAGTGTAACAGGGGCAGAGACCCAGTACTTC; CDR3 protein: CAWSVTGAETQYF
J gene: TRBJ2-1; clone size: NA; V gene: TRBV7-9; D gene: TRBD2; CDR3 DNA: TGTGCCAGCAGCTCCCGGACTAGTCTGAAGACCTACAATGAGCAGTTCTTC; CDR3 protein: CASSSRTSLKTYNEQFF
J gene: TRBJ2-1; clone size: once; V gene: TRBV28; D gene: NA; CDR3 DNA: TGTGCCAGCAGTTTATACGGGAGCCACTCCTACAATGAGCAGTTCTTC; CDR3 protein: CASSLYGSHSYNEQFF
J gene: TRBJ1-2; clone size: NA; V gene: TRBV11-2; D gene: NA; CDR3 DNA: TGTGCCAGCAGCTTAGTTGGAGACTATGGCTACACCTTC; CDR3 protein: CASSLVGDYGYTF
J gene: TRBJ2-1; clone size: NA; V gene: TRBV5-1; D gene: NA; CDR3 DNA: TGCGCCAGCAGCCCGGTCAGTGGGAGATCGGGCTACAATGAGCAGTTCTTC; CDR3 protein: CASSPVSGRSGYNEQFF